Detailed here is one T cell receptor (beta chain). This sample is part of a study of cytomegalovirus exposure and HLA in healthy donors. Vbeta (60) and Jbeta (13) primers were used in the PCR. Sequencing used immunoSEQ multiplex PCR; TCRdb keeps in-frame clones, though not all of them. The table shows under 200,000 clones, with 60% to 80% occurring only once. Germline V gene sequence: CDR1 MNHNS, CDR2 SASEGT. Trimming took 2 bases from V and 7 from J; bases not matched to a gene: 10. CDR3 length: 16 residues. The sequencing input was PBMCs. The chain recombines TRBV6-1 with TRBJ2-1; 8 bases line up with TRBD2. This clonotype originated in a man aged 55 to 70 in good health and CMV-seronegative. The CDR3 DNA reads TGTGCCAGCAGTGAAATTAGCGGGGTCTTACGGAATGAGCAGTTCTTC. Translating gives CASSEISGVLRNEQFF.